These 18 T cell receptor beta chains came from one sample sequenced in a study of shared clonotypes between healthy human individuals. Sequencing was performed with immunoSEQ multiplex PCR; in TCRdb, only in-frame clones are kept and a portion is missing. The table lists roughly 2 million clones, 90% to 97% of them singletons, with 0.1% to 0.15% in the top ten. The sample consisted of naive CD4+ T cells sorted from blood. Subset described: CD45RA+ positively selected. These receptors were collected from a man aged 18 to 35 in good health.

This chain links TRBV2 with TRBJ1-3, with D unresolved. V was pared by 4 bases and J by 0 bases, with 7 bases between. Germline-derived CDR1 and CDR2 are SNHLY and FYNNEI. This CDR3 comprises 14 residues. CDR3 region: CASSVVRSGNTIYF. CDR3 coding DNA: TGTGCCAGCAGTGTTGTCCGCTCTGGAAACACCATATATTTT.

The chain joins TRBV5-1 to TRBJ2-7; perhaps TRBD1 as D (5 bases). The CDR3 is 15 amino acids. Germline V CDR1 and CDR2: SGHRS, YFSETQ. The V end lost 0 bases, the J end lost 0 bases, and 10 bases lay between the germline ends. In DNA, the CDR3 is TGCGCCAGCAGCTTGGGGCCAGACAGCTCCTACGAGCAGTACTTC. Amino acid sequence: CASSLGPDSSYEQYF.

The chain joins TRBV10-3 to TRBJ2-3; no definite D call. The germline V gene has CDR1 ENHRY and CDR2 SYGVKD. This CDR3 contains 14 residues. Trimming took off 7 bases at V and 1 base at J, with 12 bases between the two ends. The CDR3 reads CAITDPGGTDTQYF. CDR3 DNA sequence: TGTGCCATCACCGACCCGGGTGGCACAGATACGCAGTATTTT.

As DNA, the CDR3 is TGTGCCAGCAGCGCCCAGACTAGCGGGAGGGAGACCCAGTACTTC. Its translation: CASSAQTSGRETQYF. This chain links TRBV9 with TRBJ2-5, with TRBD2 matching 13 bases. Germline loops: CDR1 SGDLS, CDR2 YYNGEE. Trimming took 3 bases from V and 5 from J; bases not matched to a gene: 4. CDR3 length: 15 residues.

The chain joins TRBV5-1 to TRBJ1-5; 9 bases align to TRBD1. The ends lost 0 bases at V and 6 bases at J; junction bases unmatched: 7. The germline V gene has CDR1 SGHRS and CDR2 YFSETQ. The CDR3 consists of 16 residues. The CDR3 DNA reads TGCGCCAGCAGCTTGGGCGGGGACAGGGAAGGTCAGCCCCAGCATTTT. It translates to CASSLGGDREGQPQHF. The whole variable domain, remainder taken from reference TRBV5-1 and TRBJ1-5, is KAGVTQTPRYLIKTRGQQVTLSCSPISGHRSVSWYQQTPGQGLQFLFEYFSETQRNKGNFPGRFSGRQFSNSRSEMNVSTLELGDSALYLCASSLGGDREGQPQHFGDGTRLSIL.

CDR3 amino acids: CASSYSLAYTNTEAFF. In DNA, the CDR3 is TGTGCCAGCAGTTACTCGCTTGCGTACACGAACACTGAAGCTTTCTTT. V is TRBV6-5 and J is TRBJ1-1; D uncertain. CDR3 length: 16 amino acids. The ends were cut back, 0 bases at V and 1 base at J, with 12 bases in the middle. Germline CDR1 and CDR2: MNHEY and SVGAGI.

The CDR3 DNA follows: TGTGCCAGCAGCTTAGGTCCAGGGTTCGAGCAGTACTTC. Residues: CASSLGPGFEQYF. The rearrangement links TRBV7-2 to TRBJ2-7, with a weak D call TRBD1 (5 bases). Germline lookup yields CDR1 SGHTA and CDR2 FQGNSA. The V and J ends lost 1 base and 6 bases respectively, with 10 bases between them. This CDR3 spans 13 amino acids.

The chain carries TRBV6-1 and TRBJ2-7, with 7 bases that match TRBD1. Trimming removed 5 bases from V and 2 bases from J; junction bases left unmatched: 3. This CDR3 is built from 13 residues. Germline values: CDR1 MNHNS, CDR2 SASEGT. The CDR3 bases are TGTGCCAGCAGTCGACAGGGCCCCTACGAGCAGTACTTC. Protein sequence: CASSRQGPYEQYF.

Notes on this clone: This same CDR3 is encoded by further DNA sequences in the sample. V gene TRBV19 combines with J gene TRBJ1-5; a weak D match, TRBD1 (6 bases). The CDR3 is 14 residues long. Trimming took off 5 bases at V and 0 bases at J, with 8 bases between the two ends. CDR1 is LNHDA, CDR2 SQIVND, per germline (reference sequence). The CDR3, as DNA: TGTGCCAGTAGTCCAGGGGCTAGCAATCAGCCCCAGCATTTT. Protein product: CASSPGASNQPQHF. Drawing the rest from reference TRBV19 and TRBJ1-5, the complete variable domain is DGGITQSPKYLFRKEGQNVTLSCEQNLNHDAMYWYRQDPGQGLRLIYYSQIVNDFQKGDIAEGYSVSREKKESFPLTVTSAQKNPTAFYLCASSPGASNQPQHFGDGTRLSIL.

V and J are TRBV11-3 and TRBJ2-3; 7 bases match TRBD2. V lost 4 bases to trimming and J lost 3 bases; unmatched junction nucleotides: 10. This CDR3 spans 16 amino acids. The germline gives CDR1 SGHNT, CDR2 YENEEA. The CDR3 DNA is TGTGCCAGCAGCTACATCCAAGGGGAGGGAACAGATACGCAGTATTTT. Residues: CASSYIQGEGTDTQYF.

The V and J genes are TRBV5-4 and TRBJ2-3; D tentatively reads TRBD1 or TRBD2 (5 bases each). V lost 3 bases and J lost 6, with 11 bases in between. The CDR3 is 13 residues long. Germline V gene data show CDR1 as SGHNT and CDR2 as YYREEE (reference sequence). The DNA of the CDR3 is TGTGCCAGCAGCTCCGTAGAGGGGGATACGCAGTATTTT. This sequence encodes CASSSVEGDTQYF.

In its sample, this clone was seen a few times. This chain uses TRBV2 with TRBJ1-5; TRBD1 aligns across 11 bases. Germline V CDR1 and CDR2: SNHLY, FYNNEI. The CDR3 contains 13 residues. Germline trimming cut 6 bases from V and 6 bases from J; bases unmatched to any gene: 1. The CDR3 nucleotides are TGTGCCAGCAGGGGGACAGGGGGTCAGCCCCAGCATTTT. Translating it yields CASRGTGGQPQHF.

The chain carries TRBV11-3 and TRBJ2-2, with D unclear. Looked up from germline, CDR1 is SGHNT and CDR2 is YENEEA. Trimming removed 3 bases from V and 5 bases from J, with 7 bases in between. The CDR3 extends over 13 amino acids. DNA of the CDR3: TGTGCCAGCAGCTTCCTGGGAACCGGGGAGCTGTTTTTT. It codes for CASSFLGTGELFF.

The V and J genes are TRBV6-5 and TRBJ2-2; D is uncertain. This CDR3 contains 15 residues. Germline V gene sequence: CDR1 MNHEY, CDR2 SVGAGI. Trimming left V 2 bases short and J 0 bases short, with 7 bases between. CDR3 sequence reads: CASSYDSSNTGELFF. CDR3 bases: TGTGCCAGCAGTTACGACTCTTCGAACACCGGGGAGCTGTTTTTT.

The V call is TRBV7-2, the J call TRBJ2-1; D perhaps matches TRBD2 (5 bases). Germline loops: CDR1 SGHTA, CDR2 FQGNSA. CDR3 length: 16 amino acids. V was cut by 5 bases and J by 8 bases, with 22 bases left in between. For the CDR3, the DNA is TGTGCCAGCAGCCTCGGCGGGTTCGCGTATCCCGATGAGCAGTTCTTC. This sequence encodes CASSLGGFAYPDEQFF.

A remark on this clone: Within the sample, other DNA sequences also encode this same CDR3. The chain combines TRBV7-9 with TRBJ1-5; D is uncertain. Trimming shortened V by 5 bases and J by 5 bases, and 7 bases separated the two germline ends. This CDR3 has 12 amino acids. Per the germline V gene, CDR1 is SEHNR and CDR2 is FQNEAQ (reference sequence). The CDR3 region is CASSRDDQPQHF. CDR3 nucleotide sequence: TGTGCCAGCAGCCGGGATGATCAGCCCCAGCATTTT.

For this clone: This same CDR3 is encoded by further DNA sequences in the sample. The chain links TRBV18 to TRBJ1-5; TRBD1 matches 7 bases. The CDR3 has 14 amino acids. From germline, CDR1 is KGHSH and CDR2 LQKENI. The ends lost 3 bases at V and 4 bases at J; junction bases unmatched: 3. The CDR3 DNA follows: TGTGCCAGCTCACCCGGGACAGCTAATCAGCCCCAGCATTTT. This translates into CASSPGTANQPQHF.

Comment on this clone: The same CDR3 arises from other DNA sequences in this sample as well. This chain links TRBV7-2 with TRBJ2-5; 7 positions agree with TRBD1. The J segment lost 5 bases and the V segment lost 6 bases, leaving 6 bases of the junction unmatched. Germline assignment: CDR1 SGHTA and CDR2 FQGNSA. This CDR3 comprises 13 residues. This CDR3 reads CASSLDREETQYF. The CDR3 DNA follows: TGTGCCAGCAGTCTAGACAGGGAGGAGACCCAGTACTTC.